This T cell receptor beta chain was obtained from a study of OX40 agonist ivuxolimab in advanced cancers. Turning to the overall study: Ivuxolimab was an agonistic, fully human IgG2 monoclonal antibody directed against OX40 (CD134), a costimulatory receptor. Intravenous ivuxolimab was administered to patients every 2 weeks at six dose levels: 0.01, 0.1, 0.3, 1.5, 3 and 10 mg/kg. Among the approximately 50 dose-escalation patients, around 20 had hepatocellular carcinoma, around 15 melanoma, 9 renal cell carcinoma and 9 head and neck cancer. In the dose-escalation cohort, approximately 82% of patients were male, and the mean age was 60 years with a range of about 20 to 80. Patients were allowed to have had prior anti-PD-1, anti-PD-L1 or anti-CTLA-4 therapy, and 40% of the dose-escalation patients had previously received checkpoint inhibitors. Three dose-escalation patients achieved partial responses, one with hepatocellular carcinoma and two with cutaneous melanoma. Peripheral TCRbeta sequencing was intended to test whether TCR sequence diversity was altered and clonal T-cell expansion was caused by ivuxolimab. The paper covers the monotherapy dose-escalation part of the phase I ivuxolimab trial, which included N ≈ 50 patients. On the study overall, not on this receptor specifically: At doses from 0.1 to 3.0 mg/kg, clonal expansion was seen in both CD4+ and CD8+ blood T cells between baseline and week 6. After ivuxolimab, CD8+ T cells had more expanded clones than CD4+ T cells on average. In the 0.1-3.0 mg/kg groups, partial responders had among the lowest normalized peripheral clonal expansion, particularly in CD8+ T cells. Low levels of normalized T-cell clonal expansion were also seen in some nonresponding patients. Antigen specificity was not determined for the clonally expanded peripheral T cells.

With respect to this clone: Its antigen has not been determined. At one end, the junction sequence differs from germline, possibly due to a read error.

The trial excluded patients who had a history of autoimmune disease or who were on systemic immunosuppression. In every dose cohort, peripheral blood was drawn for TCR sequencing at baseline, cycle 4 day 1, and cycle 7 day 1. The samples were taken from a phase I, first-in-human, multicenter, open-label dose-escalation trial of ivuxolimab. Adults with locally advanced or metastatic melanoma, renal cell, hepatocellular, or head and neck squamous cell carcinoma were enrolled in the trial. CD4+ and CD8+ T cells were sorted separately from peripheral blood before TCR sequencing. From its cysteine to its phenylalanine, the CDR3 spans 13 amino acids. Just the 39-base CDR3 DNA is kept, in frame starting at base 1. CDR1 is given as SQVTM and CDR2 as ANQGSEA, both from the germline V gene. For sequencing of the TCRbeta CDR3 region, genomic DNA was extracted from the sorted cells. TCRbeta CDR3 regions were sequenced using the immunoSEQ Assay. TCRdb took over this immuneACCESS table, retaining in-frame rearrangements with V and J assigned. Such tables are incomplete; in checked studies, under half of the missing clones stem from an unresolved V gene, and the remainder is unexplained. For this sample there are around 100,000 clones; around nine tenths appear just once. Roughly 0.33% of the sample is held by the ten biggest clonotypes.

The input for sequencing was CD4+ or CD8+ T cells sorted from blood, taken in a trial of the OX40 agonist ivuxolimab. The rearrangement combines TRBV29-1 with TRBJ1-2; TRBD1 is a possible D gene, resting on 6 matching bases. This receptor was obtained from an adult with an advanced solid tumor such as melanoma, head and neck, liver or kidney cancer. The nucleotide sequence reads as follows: TGCAACGTTGTTAGGTTTGGGGGCAAAGGCTACACCTTC. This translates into CNVVRFGGKGYTF. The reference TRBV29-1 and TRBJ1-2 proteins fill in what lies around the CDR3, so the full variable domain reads SAVISQKPSRDICQRGTSLTIQCQVDSQVTMMFWYRQQPGQSLTLIATANQGSEATYESGFVIDKFPISRPNLTFSTLTVSNMSPEDSSIYLCNVVRFGGKGYTFGSGTRLTVV.